The 10 T cell receptor beta chains reported below all come from one sample, sequenced in a study of shared clonotypes between healthy human individuals. The protocol was immunoSEQ multiplex PCR, while the TCRdb copy is restricted to in-frame clones and leaves out a portion. The data hold about 2.3 million clones, with just under 95% observed a single time. Material: naive CD4+ T cells from PBMCs. As for subset: CD45RA+ positively selected. These receptors were collected from a man aged 18 to 35 in good health. Some clones in this sample may be carry-over from other donors' samples.

The chain joins TRBV28 to TRBJ2-7, with D possibly matching TRBD1 (6 bases). This CDR3 is 15 amino acids long. Germline-derived CDR1 and CDR2 are MDHEN and SYDVKM. Between the trimmed V and J ends, which lost 6 bases and 2 bases, there was a span of 17 bases. This CDR3 reads CASSNLQGSAYEQYF. The CDR3 DNA is TGTGCCAGCAGCAACCTACAGGGCTCGGCCTACGAGCAGTACTTC.

This chain connects TRBV18 to TRBJ1-1; weak D call: TRBD1 (5 bases). Germline loops: CDR1 KGHSH, CDR2 LQKENI. V lost 7 bases and J lost 0, with 21 bases in between. The CDR3 has 17 amino acids. CDR3 loop: CASYPSAGLVMNTEAFF. The CDR3 DNA reads TGTGCCAGCTACCCGAGTGCGGGGCTCGTAATGAACACTGAAGCTTTCTTT.

This clone came up once. The rearrangement uses TRBV28 and TRBJ2-7; 8 bases fit TRBD1. The CDR3 is 12 residues long. Germline lookup yields CDR1 MDHEN and CDR2 SYDVKM. The V segment lost 6 bases and the J segment 6 bases; nucleotides outside the gene matches: 4. In DNA form, the CDR3 reads TGTGCCAGCAGGGCGGACAGGGTCGAGCAGTACTTC. This codes for CASRADRVEQYF.

The rearrangement uses TRBV9 and TRBJ1-4, with 7 bases aligning to TRBD1. From germline, CDR1 is SGDLS and CDR2 YYNGEE. The CDR3 length is 17 residues. With V trimmed by 4 bases and J by 0 bases, 9 bases remained unmatched. The CDR3 DNA reads TGTGCCAGCAGCCCGACAGGGAGGGCCTCAACTAATGAAAAACTGTTTTTT. Its protein is CASSPTGRASTNEKLFF.

This chain links TRBV18 with TRBJ2-2; TRBD1 aligns across 7 bases. The junction had 5 bases not matched to a gene; V was cut back by 3 bases and J by 7 bases. Germline V gene lookup returns CDR1 KGHSH and CDR2 LQKENI. The CDR3 sequence is 14 residues long. DNA of the CDR3: TGTGCCAGCTCACCGGGACAGAGGAACGGGGAGCTGTTTTTT. Protein product: CASSPGQRNGELFF.

The chain has TRBV7-2 and TRBJ1-5; perhaps TRBD1 as D (6 bases). CDR3 length: 15 residues. With 5 bases removed from V and 0 bases from J, the gap between germline ends came to 11 bases. The germline gives CDR1 SGHTA, CDR2 FQGNSA. DNA of the CDR3: TGTGCCAGCAGCCTGGACAGCACTAGCAATCAGCCCCAGCATTTT. The encoded protein is CASSLDSTSNQPQHF.

The chain joins TRBV6-5 to TRBJ2-1; D is possibly TRBD1 (5 bases). Germline V lookup: CDR1 MNHEY, CDR2 SVGAGI. Deletions cut 0 bases from V and 9 bases from J, with 12 bases between. The CDR3 is made up of 14 amino acids. The CDR3 reads CASSYSTLQGEQFF. The DNA for the CDR3 is TGTGCCAGCAGTTACTCGACATTGCAGGGTGAGCAGTTCTTC.

The V gene is TRBV28, the J gene TRBJ2-7, with TRBD2 identical over 7 bases. CDR1 is MDHEN, CDR2 SYDVKM, per germline. With V trimmed by 8 bases and J by 1 base, 11 bases remained unmatched. The length of the CDR3 is 15 residues. CDR3 sequence reads: CASLPELADSYEQYF. CDR3 sequence (DNA): TGTGCCAGCCTTCCCGAGCTAGCGGATTCCTACGAGCAGTACTTC.

This chain uses TRBV7-6 with TRBJ2-5; D is possibly TRBD1 (5 bases). CDR1 and CDR2 (germline): SGHVS, FNYEAQ. The CDR3 is 14 residues long. Trimming shortened V by 5 bases and J by 1 base, and 11 bases separated the two germline ends. This CDR3 reads CASSPQGVQETQYF. CDR3 bases: TGTGCCAGCAGCCCCCAAGGGGTCCAAGAGACCCAGTACTTC.

This clone was seen a handful of times. The chain joins TRBV6-1 to TRBJ2-3; 9 nucleotides align to TRBD1. Germline V gene data show CDR1 as MNHNS and CDR2 as SASEGT. The CDR3 has 15 amino acids. V was clipped by 6 bases and J by 4 bases; unmatched bases: 8. As DNA, the CDR3 is TGTGCCAGCAGCCACGGACAGGGGAAAGCAGATACGCAGTATTTT. This gives the protein CASSHGQGKADTQYF.